This TCR beta chain stems from a study of T cells in Graves' hyperthyroidism and ophthalmopathy. Overall study findings and caveats: The model anticipated ophthalmopathy a median around six months pre-onset. Most clonotypes expanded in the thyroid (above 0.001) were also present in blood.

CDR1 and CDR2 from the germline V gene are LGHDT and YNNKEL (reference sequence). This CDR3 is 14 amino acids long. V lost 3 bases, J lost 4 bases, and 3 bases stayed unmatched. Patients counted as stable if ophthalmopathy did not develop within 18 months. Uncontrolled infection, other autoimmune disease, pregnancy or lactation excluded patients. In this sample, this clonotype turned up many times. Its antigen is still unknown. TCR beta CDR3 regions were amplified from RNA transcripts. HTBI primers were used for first-round RT-PCR of the TCR CDR3. TCRdb fed the multiplex PCR reads into MiXCR, producing one record per CDR3 protein. Here the sample spans some 400,000 distinct CDR3 sequences, around 13% being singletons.

The sequence came from a woman aged 55-70 years with Graves' hyperthyroidism. The specimen was blood. The rearrangement joins TRBV3-1 to TRBJ1-5, with TRBD1 matching 7 bases. The CDR3 bases are TGTGCCAGCAGCCACGACAGGGAAAATCAGCCCCAGCATTTT. Translating gives CASSHDRENQPQHF.